This T cell receptor beta chain was documented in a study of T cell repertoires in cytomegalovirus infection. Study summary: Signatures in public TCR beta sequences pointed to both CMV infection and matching HLA type. Study-wide results and caveats: Dominant in the ex vivo response were TCR beta clonotypes restricted by HLA-C and specific for CMV.

Each CDR3 protein is one row after TCRdb ran MiXCR on the reads. The table has about 900,000 distinct CDR3 sequences, around 29% seen once. The CDR3 is 15 amino acids. CDR1 is MGHRA, CDR2 YSYEKL, per germline. Trimming stripped 1 base from V and 4 bases from J, with 10 bases between. This clonotype has a handful of counts. The antigen remains undetermined. Sequenced here: cultured CD8+ T cells from PBMCs, sampled from culture after CMV antigen stimulation. The chain recombines TRBV4-1 with TRBJ1-4; possible D gene TRBD1, 5 bases. This receptor was taken from a human donor in good health (CMV status not recorded). Some clones in this sample may be carry-over from other donors' samples. The CDR3 reads CASSQVSQGNEKLFF. The CDR3 DNA follows: TGCGCCAGCAGCCAAGTCTCCCAGGGTAATGAAAAACTGTTTTTT.